The 25 T cell receptor beta chains below all came from one sample that was sequenced in a study of radiotherapy plus CTLA-4 blockade in lung cancer. The protocol was immunoSEQ multiplex PCR, while the TCRdb copy is restricted to in-frame clones and leaves out a portion. Among some 25,000 clones listed, over 55% were seen once. The sequenced sample was peripheral blood, obtained from a patient treated with radiotherapy plus ipilimumab. The source is a human donor with non-small cell lung cancer whose response to radiotherapy plus ipilimumab could not be evaluated.

The genes are TRBV14 and TRBJ1-5, with D perhaps matching TRBD1 (6 bases). Trimming pared 2 bases from V and 5 bases from J, leaving 7 bases between. Germline loops: CDR1 SGHDN, CDR2 FVKESK. The CDR3 runs to 13 residues. CDR3 loop: CASSQTGHQPQHF. The CDR3 nucleotides read TGTGCCAGCAGCCAAACAGGGCATCAGCCCCAGCATTTT.

The rearrangement uses TRBV2 and TRBJ2-2; 8 bases are shared with TRBD2. Germline V gives CDR1 SNHLY, CDR2 FYNNEI. The CDR3 extends over 14 amino acids. V shed 4 bases, J shed 6 bases, and the junction held 4 bases outside the gene matches. The chain's CDR3 is CASSGTGGAGELFF. In DNA form, the CDR3 reads TGTGCCAGCAGTGGTACGGGGGGGGCCGGGGAGCTGTTTTTT.

The table lists this clone with a count of one. The chain has TRBV10-3 and TRBJ2-5; the D is unclear. The CDR3 is 13 amino acids. Germline V gene lookup returns CDR1 ENHRY and CDR2 SYGVKD. V shed 2 bases and J shed 4 bases, with 8 bases lying between them. DNA for the CDR3: TGTGCCATCAGTGAGGCGTTTCTAGAGACCCAGTACTTC. Its translation: CAISEAFLETQYF.

J is TRBJ2-2 and V is TRBV19; 7 bases are shared with TRBD2. V trimming: 7 bases; J trimming: 1 base; junction bases outside the gene matches: 9. This CDR3 has 16 amino acids. Germline lookup yields CDR1 LNHDA and CDR2 SQIVND (reference sequence). CDR3 DNA sequence: TGTGCCAGTACCAGGGCAGCGGGAATGAACACCGGGGAGCTGTTTTTT. Translated: CASTRAAGMNTGELFF. The variable domain in full, with the rest retrieved from reference TRBV19 and TRBJ2-2, is DGGITQSPKYLFRKEGQNVTLSCEQNLNHDAMYWYRQDPGQGLRLIYYSQIVNDFQKGDIAEGYSVSREKKESFPLTVTSAQKNPTAFYLCASTRAAGMNTGELFFGEGSRLTVL.

The chain couples TRBV14 to TRBJ1-3, with D uncertain. This CDR3 has 13 residues. The germline gives CDR1 SGHDN, CDR2 FVKESK. Trimming shortened V by 3 bases and J by 0 bases, and 3 bases separated the two germline ends. In nucleotides, the CDR3 is TGTGCCAGCAGCCAGAGCTCTGGAAACACCATATATTTT. The encoded protein is CASSQSSGNTIYF.

The rearrangement links TRBV28 to TRBJ1-3; no firm D call. CDR1 and CDR2 from the germline V gene are MDHEN and SYDVKM. There are 12 residues in the CDR3. The V end was cut by 5 bases, the J end by 6 bases, with 8 bases between. The CDR3 loop reads CASSAVENTIYF. CDR3 DNA sequence: TGTGCCAGCAGTGCGGTAGAAAACACCATATATTTT.

This chain joins TRBV19 and TRBJ1-1; a possible D gene is TRBD1 (5 bases). This CDR3 is built from 12 residues. Germline values: CDR1 LNHDA, CDR2 SQIVND (reference sequence). V lost 4 bases to trimming and J lost 4 bases, with 7 bases between them. The CDR3 nucleotides read TGTGCCAGTAGTAGGGGACTCACTGAAGCTTTCTTT. This translates into CASSRGLTEAFF.

J is TRBJ2-4 and V is TRBV30; a weak D match, TRBD1 (6 bases). The V gene lost 1 base and the J gene lost 6 bases, with 13 bases spanning the gap. CDR1 is GTSNPN, CDR2 SVGIG, per germline (reference sequence). The CDR3 covers 14 residues. In DNA, the CDR3 is TGTGCCTGGAGTGGTACAGGGATTATAAACATTCAGTACTTC. This codes for CAWSGTGIINIQYF.

The V call is TRBV7-9, the J call TRBJ2-3; D unclear. V gave up 2 bases and J gave up 2 bases, with 8 bases separating them. CDR1 SEHNR and CDR2 FQNEAQ come from the germline V gene (reference sequence). There are 14 residues in the CDR3. CDR3 sequence reads: CASSLIQHTDTQYF. DNA of the CDR3: TGTGCCAGCAGCTTAATACAGCACACAGATACGCAGTATTTT.

On this clone: At one boundary the junction diverges from the germline segment, which might be a read error. This chain links TRBV19 with TRBJ2-5, with a tentative D call TRBD2 (6 bases). Germline CDR1 is LNHDA and CDR2 is SQIVND (reference sequence). This CDR3 is built from 14 residues. CDR3 sequence reads: CASSIRGTEEPQYF. The CDR3 nucleotides are TGTGCCAGTAGTATTAGAGGGACTGAAGAGCCCCAGTACTTC.

The chain uses TRBV7-2 and TRBJ2-5; TRBD1 agrees at 9 bases. The V gene end was trimmed by 3 bases and the J gene end by 5 bases; junction bases not matched to a gene: 4. The CDR3 has 14 residues. Looked up from germline, CDR1 is SGHTA and CDR2 is FQGNSA. CDR3 in amino acids: CASSFNRGLETQYF. In DNA form, the CDR3 reads TGTGCCAGCAGCTTTAACAGGGGGCTCGAGACCCAGTACTTC.

This chain links TRBV18 with TRBJ2-1; no clear D. CDR3 size: 16 residues. CDR1 and CDR2 from the germline V gene are KGHSH and LQKENI. The V and J ends lost 2 bases and 3 bases respectively, with 14 bases between them. CDR3 in amino acids: CASSPYSQSFYNEQFF. In DNA form, the CDR3 reads TGTGCCAGCTCACCATACTCCCAATCCTTCTACAATGAGCAGTTCTTC.

This clone was counted between two and nine times. V gene TRBV5-6 combines with J gene TRBJ2-7; TRBD1 matches 7 bases. CDR1 SGHDT and CDR2 YYEEEE come from the germline V gene. V trimming: 6 bases; J trimming: 2 bases; junction bases outside the gene matches: 8. CDR3 length: 14 amino acids. CDR3 DNA sequence: TGTGCCAGCACCATCTGGGACAGAGCCTACGAGCAGTACTTC. Translation gives CASTIWDRAYEQYF.

The chain couples TRBV29-1 to TRBJ1-2; 10 bases align to TRBD1. The trim removed 3 bases at V and 7 bases at J, leaving 2 bases unmatched. CDR1 is SQVTM, CDR2 ANQGSEA, per germline. CDR3 length equals 12 residues. The CDR3, as DNA: TGCAGCGTTGACGGACAGGGGGGTGGCTACACCTTC. Residues: CSVDGQGGGYTF.

The CDR3 sequence is CASSSPTGNAGNTIYF. CDR3 bases: TGTGCCAGCAGTTCCCCTACGGGGAACGCTGGAAACACCATATATTTT. The chain combines TRBV6-5 with TRBJ1-3; D is undetermined. CDR1 is MNHEY, CDR2 SVGAGI, per germline. This CDR3 has 16 residues. Trimming shortened V by 4 bases and J by 2 bases, and 15 bases separated the two germline ends.

The chain recombines TRBV9 with TRBJ2-4, with D possibly TRBD2 on 6 matching bases. V lost 4 bases to trimming and J lost 5 bases, with 10 bases between them. This CDR3 has 13 residues. CDR1 is SGDLS, CDR2 YYNGEE, per germline. The CDR3 sequence is CASSQGGENIQYF. The CDR3 bases are TGTGCCAGCAGCCAAGGAGGGGAAAACATTCAGTACTTC.

In the case of this clone: Distinct nucleotide sequences in the sample also encode this CDR3. V is TRBV4-1 and J is TRBJ1-2, with TRBD1 matching 7 bases. The germline V gene encodes CDR1 MGHRA and CDR2 YSYEKL. This CDR3 is 16 amino acids long. The V segment lost 2 bases and the J segment 5 bases; nucleotides outside the gene matches: 11. CDR3 sequence reads: CASSQSGQARGYGYTF. The CDR3 nucleotides are TGCGCCAGCAGCCAATCAGGACAGGCGAGGGGTTATGGCTACACCTTC.

This chain joins TRBV7-2 and TRBJ2-5; possible D gene TRBD2, 5 bases. CDR1 is SGHTA, CDR2 FQGNSA, per germline. CDR3 length equals 15 residues. The germline V and J ends were trimmed by 1 base and 4 bases, with 13 bases remaining between them. CDR3 in amino acids: CASSLGLADSETQYF. In DNA, the CDR3 is TGTGCCAGCAGCTTAGGCCTAGCAGATTCAGAGACCCAGTACTTC.

The rearrangement uses TRBV23-1 and TRBJ2-7; possible D gene TRBD2, 5 bases. TRBV23-1 is designated an ORF whose function remains uncertain. This CDR3 comprises 14 residues. V lost 2 bases, J lost 2 bases, and 10 bases lay in between. In DNA form, the CDR3 reads TGCGCCAGCAGTCAAGTACTAGATCCCTACGAGCAGTACTTC. Amino acid sequence: CASSQVLDPYEQYF.

The rearrangement links TRBV11-2 to TRBJ2-7; 8 nucleotides line up with TRBD1. Germline-derived CDR1 and CDR2 are SGHAT and FQNNGV. After removal of 5 bases from V and 3 bases from J, the junction contained 15 bases not matched to a gene. The CDR3 is 17 residues long. CDR3 bases: TGTGCCAGCAGCCTCGGAGTGCGTCCGGACAGGGTCTACGAGCAGTACTTC. It translates to CASSLGVRPDRVYEQYF.

This clone occurred a few times. The chain employs TRBV13 and TRBJ2-7; 7 nucleotides line up with TRBD2. Trimming at V came to 3 bases and at J to 2 bases, leaving 10 bases not matched to a gene. The CDR3 consists of 16 residues. Germline CDR1 reads PRHDT; CDR2 reads FYEKMQ (reference sequence). The CDR3 DNA reads TGTGCCAGCAGCTTGTGGAGGGAGGGTATCGCCTACGAGCAGTACTTC. Residues: CASSLWREGIAYEQYF.

The CDR3 loop reads CASSPQAGPTGELFF. DNA of the CDR3: TGTGCCAGCAGCCCCCAGGCAGGGCCCACCGGGGAGCTGTTTTTT. The J gene is TRBJ2-2, the V gene TRBV14, with D possibly being TRBD1 (5 bases). Trimming left V 4 bases short and J 4 bases short, with 13 bases between. There are 15 residues in the CDR3. The germline gives CDR1 SGHDN, CDR2 FVKESK.

The rearrangement links TRBV28 to TRBJ1-4; the D gene is possibly TRBD1 (6 bases). This CDR3 comprises 17 residues. Trimming stripped 6 bases from V and 4 bases from J, with 21 bases between. Germline CDR1 is MDHEN and CDR2 is SYDVKM. The CDR3 spells CASRTYVARGNNEKLFF. CDR3 DNA sequence: TGTGCCAGCAGAACCTACGTCGCAAGGGGGAATAATGAAAAACTGTTTTTT.

This clone was counted once. The chain links TRBV29-1 to TRBJ2-1; 10 bases line up with TRBD2. CDR1 SQVTM and CDR2 ANQGSEA come from the germline V gene. This CDR3 has 14 residues. V gave up 2 bases and J gave up 7 bases; unmatched junction bases: 5. The CDR3 nucleotides are TGCAGCGTTGAACTAGCGGGAGCTGGGAATGAGCAGTTCTTC. Its translation is CSVELAGAGNEQFF.

This chain connects TRBV19 to TRBJ2-3; the match to TRBD2 covers 13 bases. V lost 4 bases, J lost 7 bases, and 5 bases stayed unmatched. Germline V gives CDR1 LNHDA, CDR2 SQIVND (reference sequence). The CDR3 consists of 15 residues. The CDR3 nucleotides read TGTGCCAGTAGTACCGGGACTAGCGGGACCCATACGCAGTATTTT. Translation gives CASSTGTSGTHTQYF.